Listed here is a single T cell receptor (beta chain). This sample was taken from a study of blood T cell repertoires in COVID-19. The table came from immunoSEQ multiplex PCR; TCRdb's copy has only in-frame clones and leaves some out. This sample has 150,000 to 200,000 clones; 80% to 90% occur once, and the top ten carry 9.5% to 13%. J lost 2 bases, V lost 4 bases, and 11 bases had no gene match. The CDR3 totals 18 residues. Germline V gene lookup returns CDR1 SGDLS and CDR2 YYNGEE. The clonotype was recovered from a woman aged 60-70 years with COVID-19, enrolled during active disease. Sequencing was performed on peripheral blood. This chain uses TRBV9 with TRBJ2-2, with 10 positions matching TRBD1. The CDR3 nucleotides are TGTGCCAGCAGCAAACTCGCCGGGACAGGGGTTAACACCGGGGAGCTGTTTTTT. Amino acid sequence: CASSKLAGTGVNTGELFF.